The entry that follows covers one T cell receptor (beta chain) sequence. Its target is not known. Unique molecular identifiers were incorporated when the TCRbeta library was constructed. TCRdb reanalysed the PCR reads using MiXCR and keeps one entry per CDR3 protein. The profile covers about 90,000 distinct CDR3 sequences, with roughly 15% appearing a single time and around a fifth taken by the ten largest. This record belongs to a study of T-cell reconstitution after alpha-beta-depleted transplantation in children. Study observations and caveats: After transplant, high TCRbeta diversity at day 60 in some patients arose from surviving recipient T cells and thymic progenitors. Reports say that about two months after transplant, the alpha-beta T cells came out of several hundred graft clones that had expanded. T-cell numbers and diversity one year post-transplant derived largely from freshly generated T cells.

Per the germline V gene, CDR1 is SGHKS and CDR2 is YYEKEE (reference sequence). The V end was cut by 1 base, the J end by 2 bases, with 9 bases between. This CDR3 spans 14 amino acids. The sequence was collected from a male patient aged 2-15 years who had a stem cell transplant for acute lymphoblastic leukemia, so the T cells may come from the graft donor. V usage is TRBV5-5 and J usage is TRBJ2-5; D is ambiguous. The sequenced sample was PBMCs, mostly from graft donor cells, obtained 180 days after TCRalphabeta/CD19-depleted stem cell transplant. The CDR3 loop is CASSLPSRQETQYF. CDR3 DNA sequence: TGTGCCAGCAGCTTGCCCTCGCGGCAAGAGACCCAGTACTTC.